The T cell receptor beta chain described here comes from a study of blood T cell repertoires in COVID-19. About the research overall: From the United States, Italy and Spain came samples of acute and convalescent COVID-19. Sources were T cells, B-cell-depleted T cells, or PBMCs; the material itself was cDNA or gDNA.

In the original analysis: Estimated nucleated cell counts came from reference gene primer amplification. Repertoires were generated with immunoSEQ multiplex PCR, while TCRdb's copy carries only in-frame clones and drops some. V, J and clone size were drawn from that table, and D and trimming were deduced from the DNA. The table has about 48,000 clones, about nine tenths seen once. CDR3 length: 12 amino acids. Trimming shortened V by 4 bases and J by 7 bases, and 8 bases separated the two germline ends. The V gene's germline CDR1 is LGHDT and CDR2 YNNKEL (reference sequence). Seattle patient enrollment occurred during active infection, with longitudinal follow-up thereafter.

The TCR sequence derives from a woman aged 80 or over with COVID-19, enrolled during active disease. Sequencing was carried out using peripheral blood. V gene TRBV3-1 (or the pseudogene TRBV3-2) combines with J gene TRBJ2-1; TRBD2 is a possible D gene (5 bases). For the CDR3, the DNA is TGTGCCAGCAGCCGAGCGGAAAATGAGCAGTTCTTC. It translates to CASSRAENEQFF.